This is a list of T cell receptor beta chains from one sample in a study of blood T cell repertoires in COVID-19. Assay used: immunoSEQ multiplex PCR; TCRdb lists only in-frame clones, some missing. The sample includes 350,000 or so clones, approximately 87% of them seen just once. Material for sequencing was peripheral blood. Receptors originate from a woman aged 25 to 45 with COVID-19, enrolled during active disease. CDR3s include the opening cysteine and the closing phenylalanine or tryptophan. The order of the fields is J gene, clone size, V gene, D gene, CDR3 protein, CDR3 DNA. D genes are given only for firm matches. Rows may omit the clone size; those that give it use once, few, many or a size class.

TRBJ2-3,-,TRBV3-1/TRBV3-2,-,CASSQDYDPGPGDTQYF,TGTGCCAGCAGCCAAGATTACGACCCTGGCCCAGGCGATACGCAGTATTTT
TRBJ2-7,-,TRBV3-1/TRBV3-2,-,CASSQAGRGSEQYF,TGTGCCAGCAGCCAAGCCGGCCGGGGATCCGAGCAGTACTTC
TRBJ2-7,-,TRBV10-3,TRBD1,CAIRAGTEFDEQYF,TGTGCCATCAGGGCCGGGACAGAATTTGACGAGCAGTACTTC
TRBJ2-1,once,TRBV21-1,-,CASSPHGGIPRYNEQFF,TGTGCCAGCAGTCCCCACGGCGGGATTCCCCGATACAATGAGCAGTTCTTC
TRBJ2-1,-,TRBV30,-,CAWSTSGTWEFF,TGTGCCTGGAGTACCTCCGGGACATGGGAGTTCTTC
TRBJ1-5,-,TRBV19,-,CASTPHRERSNQPQHF,TGTGCCAGTACCCCCCACAGGGAACGGAGCAATCAGCCCCAGCATTTT
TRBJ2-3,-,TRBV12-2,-,CASRLCGARTDTQYF,TGTGCAAGTCGCTTGTGTGGGGCGCGCACAGATACGCAGTATTTT
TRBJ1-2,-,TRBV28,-,CASSNGGASNYGYTF,TGTGCCAGCAGTAACGGAGGGGCATCTAACTATGGCTACACCTTC
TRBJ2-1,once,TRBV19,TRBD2,CASSMQLAEYNEQFF,TGTGCCAGTAGTATGCAACTAGCGGAGTACAATGAGCAGTTCTTC
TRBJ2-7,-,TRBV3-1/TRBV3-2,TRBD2,CASSPQAGGPFEQYF,TGTGCCAGCAGCCCCCAAGCGGGAGGGCCGTTCGAGCAGTACTTC
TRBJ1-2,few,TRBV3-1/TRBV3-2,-,CASSQTHRPVYGYTF,TGTGCCAGCAGCCAAACACACAGGCCCGTCTATGGCTACACCTTC
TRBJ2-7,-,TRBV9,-,CASSALSRESEQYF,TGTGCCAGCAGCGCCCTTTCGCGGGAATCCGAGCAGTACTTC
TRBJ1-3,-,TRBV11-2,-,CASSLGPVFTSGNTIYF,TGTGCCAGCAGCTTAGGCCCGGTCTTCACCTCTGGAAACACCATATATTTT
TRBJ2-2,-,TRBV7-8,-,CASSPLRDGGVTGELFF,TGTGCCAGCAGCCCGCTCCGGGACGGCGGGGTCACCGGGGAGCTGTTTTTT
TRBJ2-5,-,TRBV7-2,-,CASSPAGTQYF,TGTGCCAGCAGCCCTGCGGGGACCCAGTACTTC
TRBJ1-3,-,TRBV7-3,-,CASSFTGPGNTIYF,TGTGCCAGCAGCTTCACAGGACCCGGAAACACCATATATTTT
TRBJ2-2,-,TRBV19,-,CASSIDLQRGYGELFF,TGTGCCAGTAGTATAGATCTACAAAGGGGTTATGGGGAGCTGTTTTTT
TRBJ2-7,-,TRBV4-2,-,CASSQRDYEQYF,TGTGCCAGCAGCCAACGGGACTACGAGCAGTACTTC
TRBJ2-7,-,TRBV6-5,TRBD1,CASSSTGTGGYEQYF,TGTGCCAGCAGTTCAACCGGGACAGGGGGTTACGAGCAGTACTTC
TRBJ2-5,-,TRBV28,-,CATLQTVQETQYF,TGTGCCACCTTACAGACAGTCCAAGAGACCCAGTACTTC
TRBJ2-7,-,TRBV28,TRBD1,CASGTGGHEQYF,TGTGCCAGCGGTACAGGGGGGCACGAGCAGTACTTC
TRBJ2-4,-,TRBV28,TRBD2,CASSLGGDVIQYF,TGTGCCAGCAGTTTGGGAGGGGACGTCATTCAGTACTTC